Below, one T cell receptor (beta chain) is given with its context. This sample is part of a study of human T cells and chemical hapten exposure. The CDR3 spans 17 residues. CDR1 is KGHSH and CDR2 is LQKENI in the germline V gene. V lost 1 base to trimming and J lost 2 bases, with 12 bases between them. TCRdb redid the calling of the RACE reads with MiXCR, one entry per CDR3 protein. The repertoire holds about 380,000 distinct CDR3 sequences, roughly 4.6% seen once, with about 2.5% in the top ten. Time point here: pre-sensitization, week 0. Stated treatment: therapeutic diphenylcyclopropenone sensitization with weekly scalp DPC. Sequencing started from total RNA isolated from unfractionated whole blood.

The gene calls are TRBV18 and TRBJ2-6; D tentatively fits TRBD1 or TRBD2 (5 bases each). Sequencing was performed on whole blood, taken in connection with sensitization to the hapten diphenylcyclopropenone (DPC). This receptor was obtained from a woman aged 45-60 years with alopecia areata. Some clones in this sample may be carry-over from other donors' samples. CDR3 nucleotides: TGTGCCAGCTCACCACTCGGTCGGGGCCCTGGGGCCAACGTCCTGACTTTC. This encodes CASSPLGRGPGANVLTF. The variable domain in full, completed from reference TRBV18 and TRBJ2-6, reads NAGVMQNPRHLVRRRGQEARLRCSPMKGHSHVYWYRQLPEEGLKFMVYLQKENIIDESGMPKERFSAEFPKEGPSILRIQQVVRGDSAAYFCASSPLGRGPGANVLTFGAGSRLTVL.